This TCR beta chain is drawn from a study of cytomegalovirus exposure and HLA in healthy donors. General observations from the study: Earlier results showed most TCR beta V segments being productive about 90% or about 30% of the time. Using a false discovery rate of 0.05, a later analysis showed that some 16,000 TCR beta sequences were associated with HLA alleles. CMV serostatus was the sole immune exposure information available.

It was with 60 Vbeta and 13 Jbeta primers that the PCR ran. The assay was immunoSEQ multiplex PCR, and TCRdb's table has in-frame clones only and misses some. This sample has 95,000 to 110,000 clones, with roughly 9.1% found just once. Donors counted as nominally healthy when sampled, yet unrecorded immune exposures were likely. With 0 bases removed from V and 1 base from J, the gap between germline ends came to 9 bases. Germline loops: CDR1 SGHTA, CDR2 FQGTGA. This CDR3 spans 15 amino acids. Concerning this clone: The antigen is unknown.

The sequence was obtained from a man aged 35 to 55 in good health and CMV-seropositive. V and J are TRBV7-3 and TRBJ1-1, with D unclear. Sequencing was done on a sample of PBMCs. Here the CDR3 reads CASSLTSVTNTEAFF. The CDR3 region has the DNA TGTGCCAGCAGCTTAACGTCGGTTACGAACACTGAAGCTTTCTTT.